This TCR beta chain was found in a study of CD8 T cells in Susac syndrome. Whole-study findings and limits: It was acknowledged in the study that its TCR sequencing and HLA analysis involved a relatively small number of individuals.

Purification of the CD8+ and CD4+ T cells relied on negative isolation, and TEMRA cells underwent FACS enrichment. About this clonotype itself: Antigen specificity is unknown.

A quantity of about 0.5 to 1 ug RNA underwent reverse transcription using random hexamers. An immunoSEQ multiplex PCR amplified TCR beta CDR3 over 54 Vbeta and 13 Jbeta. In TCRdb, the immunoSEQ multiplex PCR reads were re-called with MiXCR into one record per CDR3 protein. This table has some 150,000 distinct CDR3 sequences, approximately 93% appearing once. The CDR3 consists of 20 residues. The junction had 21 bases not matched to a gene; V was cut back by 4 bases and J by 4 bases. Looked up from germline, CDR1 is SGHAT and CDR2 is FQDESV (reference sequence). The origin of this receptor is a human donor with multiple sclerosis. Sequencing input: CD8+ T cells from PBMCs. The chain couples TRBV11-1 to TRBJ2-3; 9 bases map to TRBD1. CDR3 nucleotides: TGTGCCAGCAGCTACGAGGGACAGGGTTTTATTGGGTGGCTATCAGATACGCAGTATTTT. Its translation: CASSYEGQGFIGWLSDTQYF.